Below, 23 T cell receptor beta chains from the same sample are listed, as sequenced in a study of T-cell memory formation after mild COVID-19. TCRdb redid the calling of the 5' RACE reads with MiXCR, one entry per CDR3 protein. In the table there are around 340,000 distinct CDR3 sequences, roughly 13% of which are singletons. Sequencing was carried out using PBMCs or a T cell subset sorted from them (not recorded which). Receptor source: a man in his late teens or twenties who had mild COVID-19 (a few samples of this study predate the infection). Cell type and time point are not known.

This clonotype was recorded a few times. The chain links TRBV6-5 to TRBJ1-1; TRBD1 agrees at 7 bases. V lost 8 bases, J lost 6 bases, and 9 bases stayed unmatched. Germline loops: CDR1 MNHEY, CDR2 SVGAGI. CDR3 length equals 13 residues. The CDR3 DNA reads TGTGCCAGCGTCGACAGGGCCGGGCCTGAAGCTTTCTTT. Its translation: CASVDRAGPEAFF.

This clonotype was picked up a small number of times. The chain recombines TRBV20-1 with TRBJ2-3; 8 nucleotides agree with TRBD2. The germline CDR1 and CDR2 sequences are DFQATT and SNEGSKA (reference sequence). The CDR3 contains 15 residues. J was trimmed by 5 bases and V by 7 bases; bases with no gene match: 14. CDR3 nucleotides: TGCAGTGTTCGACTTGGGCGGGGGGCCGGAGATACGCAGTATTTT. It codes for CSVRLGRGAGDTQYF.

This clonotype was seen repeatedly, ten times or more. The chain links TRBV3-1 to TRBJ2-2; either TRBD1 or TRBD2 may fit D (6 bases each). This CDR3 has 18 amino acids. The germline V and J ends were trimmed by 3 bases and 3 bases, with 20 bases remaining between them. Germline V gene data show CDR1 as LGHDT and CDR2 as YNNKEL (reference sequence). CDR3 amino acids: CASSHARGLGSHTGELFF. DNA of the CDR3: TGTGCCAGCAGCCACGCCAGGGGACTTGGTTCGCACACCGGGGAGCTGTTTTTT.

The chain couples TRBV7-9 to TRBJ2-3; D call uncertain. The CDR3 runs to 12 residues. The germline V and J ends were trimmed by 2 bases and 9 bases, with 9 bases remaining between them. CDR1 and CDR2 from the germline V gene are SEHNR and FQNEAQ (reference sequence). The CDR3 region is CASSLPPGTQYF. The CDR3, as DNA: TGTGCCAGCAGCTTACCCCCCGGCACGCAGTATTTT.

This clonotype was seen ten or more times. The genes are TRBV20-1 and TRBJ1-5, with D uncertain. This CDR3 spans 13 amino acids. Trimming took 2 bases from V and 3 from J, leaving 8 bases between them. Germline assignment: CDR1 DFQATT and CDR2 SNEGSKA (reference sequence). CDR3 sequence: CSARISDNQPQHF. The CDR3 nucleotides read TGCAGTGCTAGAATTAGTGACAATCAGCCCCAGCATTTT.

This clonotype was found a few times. Here the CDR3 reads CASSPGPMGGELFF. The CDR3 nucleotides read TGTGCCAGCAGTCCCGGGCCGATGGGCGGGGAGCTGTTTTTT. The chain uses TRBV12-3 or TRBV12-4 and TRBJ2-2, with D unclear. This CDR3 spans 14 amino acids. The germline V and J ends were trimmed by 5 bases and 7 bases, with 14 bases remaining between them.

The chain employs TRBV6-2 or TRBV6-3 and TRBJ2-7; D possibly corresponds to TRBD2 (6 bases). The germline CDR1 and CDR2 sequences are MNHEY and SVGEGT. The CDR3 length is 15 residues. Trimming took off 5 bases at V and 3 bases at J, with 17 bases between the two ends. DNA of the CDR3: TGTGCCAGCAGTCCCCCGCGGGGATACCTCTACGAGCAGTACGTC. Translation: CASSPPRGYLYEQYV.

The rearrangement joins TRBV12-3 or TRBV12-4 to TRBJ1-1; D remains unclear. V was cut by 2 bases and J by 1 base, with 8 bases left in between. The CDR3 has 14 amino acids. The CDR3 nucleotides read TGTGCCAGCAGTTTACGTCCAGGGAACACTGAAGCTTTCTTT. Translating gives CASSLRPGNTEAFF.

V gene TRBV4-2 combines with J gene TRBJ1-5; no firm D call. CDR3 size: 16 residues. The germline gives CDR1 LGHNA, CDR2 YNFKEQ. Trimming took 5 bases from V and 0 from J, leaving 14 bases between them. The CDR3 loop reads CASSAGSGDSNQPQHF. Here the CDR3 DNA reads TGTGCCAGCAGCGCCGGGAGCGGGGATAGCAATCAGCCCCAGCATTTT.

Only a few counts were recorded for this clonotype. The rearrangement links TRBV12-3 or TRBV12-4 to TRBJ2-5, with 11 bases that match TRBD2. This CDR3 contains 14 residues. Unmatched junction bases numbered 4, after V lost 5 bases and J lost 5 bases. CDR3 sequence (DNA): TGTGCCAGCAGTACTAGCGGGGGTTTTGAGACCCAGTACTTC. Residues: CASSTSGGFETQYF.

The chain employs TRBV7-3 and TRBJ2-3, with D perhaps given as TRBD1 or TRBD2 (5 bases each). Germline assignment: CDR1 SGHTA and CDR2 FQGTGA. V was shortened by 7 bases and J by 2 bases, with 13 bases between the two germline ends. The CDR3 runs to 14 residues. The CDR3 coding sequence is TGTGCCAGCAAACCCGGGGCGGACACAGATACGCAGTATTTT. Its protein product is CASKPGADTDTQYF.

CDR3 bases: TGCGCCAGCTCCCGAGGGGTTGGCGAAAGCACAGATACGCAGTATTTT. It specifies CASSRGVGESTDTQYF. The V call is TRBV5-1, the J call TRBJ2-3, with D perhaps assigned TRBD1 or TRBD2 (5 bases each). CDR1 is SGHRS, CDR2 YFSETQ, per germline. CDR3 length equals 16 residues. Trimming took off 7 bases at V and 0 bases at J, with 18 bases between the two ends.

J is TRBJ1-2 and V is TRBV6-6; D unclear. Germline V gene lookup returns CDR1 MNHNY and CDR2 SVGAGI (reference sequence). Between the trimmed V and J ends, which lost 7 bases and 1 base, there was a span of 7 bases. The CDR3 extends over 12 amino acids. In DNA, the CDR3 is TGTGCCAGCACCGATCTTAACTATGGCTACACCTTC. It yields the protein CASTDLNYGYTF.

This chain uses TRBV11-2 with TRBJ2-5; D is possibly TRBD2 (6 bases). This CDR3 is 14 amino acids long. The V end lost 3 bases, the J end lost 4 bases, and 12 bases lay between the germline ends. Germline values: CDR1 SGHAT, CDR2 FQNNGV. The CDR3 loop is CASSFPSVRETQYF. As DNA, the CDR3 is TGTGCCAGCAGCTTCCCTAGCGTTCGAGAGACCCAGTACTTC.

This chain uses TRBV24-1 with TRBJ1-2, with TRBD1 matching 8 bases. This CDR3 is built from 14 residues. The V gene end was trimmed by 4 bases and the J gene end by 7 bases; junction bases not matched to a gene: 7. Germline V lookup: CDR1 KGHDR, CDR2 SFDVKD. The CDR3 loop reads CATSEPDRVCGYTF. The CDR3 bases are TGTGCCACCAGTGAGCCGGACAGGGTCTGTGGCTACACCTTC.

In nucleotides, the CDR3 is TGTGCCAGCAGCTCCGACTGGAGAGGCACAGATACGCAGTATTTT. This sequence encodes CASSSDWRGTDTQYF. The rearrangement joins TRBV5-4 to TRBJ2-3; no clear D gene. This CDR3 has 15 amino acids. Germline V lookup: CDR1 SGHNT, CDR2 YYREEE (reference sequence). Trimming shortened V by 3 bases and J by 1 base, and 12 bases separated the two germline ends.

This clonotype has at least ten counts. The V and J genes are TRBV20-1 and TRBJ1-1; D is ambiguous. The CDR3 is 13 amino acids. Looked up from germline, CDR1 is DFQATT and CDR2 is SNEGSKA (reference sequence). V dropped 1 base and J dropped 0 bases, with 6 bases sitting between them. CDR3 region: CSARGPMNTEAFF. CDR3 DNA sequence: TGCAGTGCTAGAGGGCCCATGAACACTGAAGCTTTCTTT.

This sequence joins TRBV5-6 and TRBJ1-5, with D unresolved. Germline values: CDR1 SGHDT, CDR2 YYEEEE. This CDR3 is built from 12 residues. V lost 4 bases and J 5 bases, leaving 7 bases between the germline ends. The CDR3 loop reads CASSTEYQPQHF. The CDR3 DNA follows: TGTGCCAGCAGCACCGAATATCAGCCCCAGCATTTT.

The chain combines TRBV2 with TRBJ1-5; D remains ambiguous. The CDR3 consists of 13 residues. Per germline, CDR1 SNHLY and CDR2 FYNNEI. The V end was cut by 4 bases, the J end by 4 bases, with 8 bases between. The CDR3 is CASSVQENQPQHF. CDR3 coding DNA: TGTGCCAGCAGTGTCCAGGAAAATCAGCCCCAGCATTTT.

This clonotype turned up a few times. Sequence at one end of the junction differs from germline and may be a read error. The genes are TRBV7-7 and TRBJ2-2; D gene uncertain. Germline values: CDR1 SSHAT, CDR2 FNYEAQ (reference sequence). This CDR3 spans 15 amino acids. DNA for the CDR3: TGTGCTAGCAGCAAAGGACGGACGAACACCGGGGAGCTGTTTTTT. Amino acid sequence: CASSKGRTNTGELFF.

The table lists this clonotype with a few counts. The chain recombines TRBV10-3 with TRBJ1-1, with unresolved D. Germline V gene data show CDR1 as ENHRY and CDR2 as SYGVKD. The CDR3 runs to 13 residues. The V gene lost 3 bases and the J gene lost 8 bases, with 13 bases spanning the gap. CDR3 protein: CAISDQNQAEAFF. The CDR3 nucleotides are TGTGCCATCAGTGATCAGAATCAGGCCGAAGCTTTCTTT.

DNA for the CDR3: TGTGCCAGCAGTTACTCGACGAGGGTGGGCTATGGCTACACCTTC. It is translated as CASSYSTRVGYGYTF. The chain is built from TRBV6-5 and TRBJ1-2; unclear D gene. The germline V gene has CDR1 MNHEY and CDR2 SVGAGI. V was trimmed by 0 bases and J by 4 bases, leaving 12 bases between them. The CDR3 is 15 amino acids.

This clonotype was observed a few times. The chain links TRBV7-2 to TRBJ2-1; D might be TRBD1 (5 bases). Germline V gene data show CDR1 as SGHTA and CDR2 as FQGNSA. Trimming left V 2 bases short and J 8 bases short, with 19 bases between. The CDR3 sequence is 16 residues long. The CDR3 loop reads CASSLSRVRAADEQFF. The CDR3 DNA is TGTGCCAGCAGCTTAAGTCGAGTCAGGGCGGCGGATGAGCAGTTCTTC.